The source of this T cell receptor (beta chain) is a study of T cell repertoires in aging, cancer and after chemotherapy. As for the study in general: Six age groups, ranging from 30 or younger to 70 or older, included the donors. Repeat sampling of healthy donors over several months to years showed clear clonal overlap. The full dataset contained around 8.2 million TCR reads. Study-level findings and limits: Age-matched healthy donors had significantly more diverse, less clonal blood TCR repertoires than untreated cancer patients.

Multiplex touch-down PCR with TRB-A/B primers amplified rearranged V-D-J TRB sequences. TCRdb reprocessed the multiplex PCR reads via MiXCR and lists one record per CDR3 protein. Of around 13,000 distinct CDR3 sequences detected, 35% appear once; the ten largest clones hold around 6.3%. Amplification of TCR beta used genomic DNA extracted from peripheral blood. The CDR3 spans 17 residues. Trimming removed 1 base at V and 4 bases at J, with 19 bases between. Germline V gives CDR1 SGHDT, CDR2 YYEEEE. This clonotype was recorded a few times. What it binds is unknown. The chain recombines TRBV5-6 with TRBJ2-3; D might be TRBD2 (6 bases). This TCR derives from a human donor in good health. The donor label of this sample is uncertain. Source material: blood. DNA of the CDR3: TGTGCCAGCAGCTTGTTCGTCGTCCGGGAGAGGTCAGATACGCAGTATTTT. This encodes CASSLFVVRERSDTQYF. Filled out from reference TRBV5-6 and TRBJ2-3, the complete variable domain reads DAGVTQSPTHLIKTRGQQVTLRCSPKSGHDTVSWYQQALGQGPQFIFQYYEEEERQRGNFPDRFSGHQFPNYSSELNVNALLLGDSALYLCASSLFVVRERSDTQYFGPGTRLTVL.